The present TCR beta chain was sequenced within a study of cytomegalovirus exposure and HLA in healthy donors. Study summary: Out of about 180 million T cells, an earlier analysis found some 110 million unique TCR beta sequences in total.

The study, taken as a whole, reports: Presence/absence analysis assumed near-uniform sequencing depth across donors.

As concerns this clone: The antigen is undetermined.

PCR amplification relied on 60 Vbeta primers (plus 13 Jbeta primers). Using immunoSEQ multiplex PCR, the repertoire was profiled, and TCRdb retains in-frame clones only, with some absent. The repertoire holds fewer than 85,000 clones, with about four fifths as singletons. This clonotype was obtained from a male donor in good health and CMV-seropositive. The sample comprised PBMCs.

The CDR3 DNA reads as TGTGCCAGCAGCTTATCGCCAGGGGGCGGCTACGAGCAGTACTTC. This sequence encodes CASSLSPGGGYEQYF. The chain combines TRBV13 with TRBJ2-7; the match to TRBD1 covers 8 bases. The V gene end was trimmed by 2 bases and the J gene end by 3 bases; junction bases not matched to a gene: 6. Germline V gene data show CDR1 as PRHDT and CDR2 as FYEKMQ (reference sequence). The CDR3 length is 15 residues.